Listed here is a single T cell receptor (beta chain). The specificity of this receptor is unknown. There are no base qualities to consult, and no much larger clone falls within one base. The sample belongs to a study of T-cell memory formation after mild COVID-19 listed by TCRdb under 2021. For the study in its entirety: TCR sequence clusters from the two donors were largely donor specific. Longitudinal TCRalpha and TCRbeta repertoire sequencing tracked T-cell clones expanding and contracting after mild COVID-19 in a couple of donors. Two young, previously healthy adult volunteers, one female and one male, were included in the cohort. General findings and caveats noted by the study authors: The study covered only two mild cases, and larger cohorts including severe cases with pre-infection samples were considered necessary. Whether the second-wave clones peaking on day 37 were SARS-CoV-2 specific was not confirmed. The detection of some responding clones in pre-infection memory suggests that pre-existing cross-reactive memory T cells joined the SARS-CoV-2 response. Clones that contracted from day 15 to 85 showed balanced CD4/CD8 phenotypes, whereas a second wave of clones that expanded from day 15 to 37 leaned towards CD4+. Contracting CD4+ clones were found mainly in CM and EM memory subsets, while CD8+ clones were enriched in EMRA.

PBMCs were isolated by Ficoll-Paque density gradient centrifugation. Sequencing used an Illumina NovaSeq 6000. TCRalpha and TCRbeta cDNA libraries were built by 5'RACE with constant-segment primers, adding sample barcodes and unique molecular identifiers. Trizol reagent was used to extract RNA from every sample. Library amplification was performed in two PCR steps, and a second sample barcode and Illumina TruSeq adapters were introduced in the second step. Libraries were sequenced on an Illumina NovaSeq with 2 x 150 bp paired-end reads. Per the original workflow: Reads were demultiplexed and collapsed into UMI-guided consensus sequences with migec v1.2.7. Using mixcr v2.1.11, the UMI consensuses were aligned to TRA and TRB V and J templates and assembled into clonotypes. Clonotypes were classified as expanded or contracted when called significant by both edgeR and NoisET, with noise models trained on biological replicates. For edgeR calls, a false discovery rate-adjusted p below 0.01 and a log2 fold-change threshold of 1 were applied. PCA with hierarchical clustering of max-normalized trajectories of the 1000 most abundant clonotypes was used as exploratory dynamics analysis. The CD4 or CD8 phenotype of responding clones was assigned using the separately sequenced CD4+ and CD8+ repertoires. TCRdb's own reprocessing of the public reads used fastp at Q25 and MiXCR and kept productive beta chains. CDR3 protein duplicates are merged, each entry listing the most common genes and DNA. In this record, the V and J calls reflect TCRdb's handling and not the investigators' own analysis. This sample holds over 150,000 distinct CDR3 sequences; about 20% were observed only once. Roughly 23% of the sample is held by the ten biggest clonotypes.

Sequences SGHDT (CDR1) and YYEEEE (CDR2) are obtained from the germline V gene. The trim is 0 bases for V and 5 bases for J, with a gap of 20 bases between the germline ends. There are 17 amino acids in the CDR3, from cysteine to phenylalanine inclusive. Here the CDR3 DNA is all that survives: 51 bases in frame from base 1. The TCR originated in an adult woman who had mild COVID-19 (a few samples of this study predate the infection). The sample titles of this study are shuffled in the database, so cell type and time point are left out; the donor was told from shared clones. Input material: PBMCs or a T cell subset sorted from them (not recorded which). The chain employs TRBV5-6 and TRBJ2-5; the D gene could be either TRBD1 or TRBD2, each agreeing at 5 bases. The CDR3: CASSLAGRGVRSETQYF. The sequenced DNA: TGTGCCAGCAGCTTGGCGGGTCGAGGGGTCCGATCGGAGACCCAGTACTTC.